This T cell receptor (beta chain) stems from a study of T cells after yellow fever vaccination. Regarding the study as a whole: The CD4 compartment and the CD8 compartment contained a small share of clonotypes in common. Re-detected after boosting: most primary clones, 96% of CD4 and 80% to 90% of CD8.

UMIs and a universal primer site were added when TCR cDNA was made by 5'RACE template switching. A single record per CDR3 protein comes from TCRdb applying MiXCR to the 5' RACE reads. The sample records approximately 90,000 distinct CDR3 sequences, approximately 6.3% being singletons. This clonotype has ten or more counts. Its matching antigen is unknown. CDR3 length equals 13 residues. The germline V and J ends were trimmed by 1 base and 11 bases, with 15 bases remaining between them. CDR1 and CDR2 (germline): SGHRS, YFSETQ. This chain links TRBV5-1 with TRBJ2-5; the D gene is possibly TRBD2 (5 bases). The origin of this receptor is a man younger than 35 who received the YFV17D yellow fever vaccine. The source material was CD8+ T cells sorted from PBMCs, sampled 10 days after the yellow fever booster vaccination. The CDR3 DNA sequence: TGCGCCAGCAGCTTGAGGCGGGCCAACAAGCAGTACTTC. Amino acids: CASSLRRANKQYF.